This T cell receptor beta chain emerged from a study of CD8 T cells in ankylosing spondylitis. TCRdb re-derived calls from the 5' RACE reads in MiXCR, one entry per CDR3 protein. The table shows 270,000 or so distinct CDR3 sequences, with about a sixth occurring only once. V dropped 2 bases and J dropped 3; count of bases not matched to a gene: 9. CDR1 and CDR2 from the germline V gene are SGHVS and FNYEAQ. The CDR3 loop spans 17 amino acids. This clonotype was counted a few times. This chain uses TRBV7-6 with TRBJ2-2, with 7 bases matching TRBD1. Specimen: blood, either unsorted or a sorted T cell fraction (not recorded which). This sequence was found in a male donor with ankylosing spondylitis or in good health (not recorded which). The CDR3 bases are TGTGCCAGCAGCTTATCCGAGGGGGCGAGGGACACCGGGGAGCTGTTTTTT. It yields the protein CASSLSEGARDTGELFF.